Following are 23 T cell receptor beta chains from one sample sequenced in a study of cytomegalovirus exposure and HLA in healthy donors (dated 2017 in TCRdb). Library generation was performed with the immunoSEQ multiplex PCR assay. The multiplex PCR relied on a mix of 60 forward primers for TCR Vbeta segments and 13 reverse primers for TCR Jbeta segments. TCRdb obtained this table from immuneACCESS and retained in-frame rearrangements with V and J assigned. These tables miss some clones; where compared with another copy, unresolved V genes account for less than half of the shortfall, and the remainder is unexplained. The sample contains about 150,000 clones, around 74% of them found a single time. Of the sample, roughly 2.8% is held by the ten largest clones. The sequencing sample was made of PBMCs. The origin of the receptors is a young man in good health and CMV-seronegative.

The chain has TRBV29-1 and TRBJ1-2, with 9 bases identical to TRBD1. This CDR3 has 12 amino acids. V lost 6 bases to trimming and J lost 6 bases; unmatched junction nucleotides: 5. Germline CDR1 SQVTM, CDR2 ANQGSEA. CDR3: CSVDRGRHGYTF. The CDR3 coding sequence is TGCAGCGTGGACAGGGGACGACATGGCTACACCTTC.

The rearrangement uses TRBV28 and TRBJ2-7; TRBD2 is a possible D gene (5 bases). V was clipped by 6 bases and J by 3 bases, with 15 bases between them. CDR3 size: 14 residues. Germline loops: CDR1 MDHEN, CDR2 SYDVKM. CDR3 DNA sequence: TGTGCCAGCAGAGCGGCTGGAGGCGGCTACGAGCAGTACGTC. Its protein is CASRAAGGGYEQYV.

The chain combines TRBV18 with TRBJ2-1; 16 bases match TRBD2. J was trimmed by 1 base and V by 0 bases; bases with no gene match: 3. The germline V gene has CDR1 KGHSH and CDR2 LQKENI. There are 19 residues in the CDR3. CDR3 nucleotides: TGTGCCAGCTCACCACCGGGACTAGCGGGGGGGCGATCCTACAATGAGCAGTTCTTC. Translated: CASSPPGLAGGRSYNEQFF.

The chain is built from TRBV10-3 and TRBJ1-2; 7 bases align to TRBD1. The junction had 5 bases not matched to a gene; V was cut back by 7 bases and J by 0 bases. The CDR3 has 14 residues. Germline V gives CDR1 ENHRY, CDR2 SYGVKD. CDR3 nucleotides: TGTGCCATCACTCAAGACAGGGCTAACTATGGCTACACCTTC. Translated, it gives CAITQDRANYGYTF.

The V call is TRBV6-1, the J call TRBJ2-7; 7 bases agree with TRBD2. The junction had 6 bases not matched to a gene; V was cut back by 2 bases and J by 5 bases. This CDR3 comprises 14 residues. Looked up from germline, CDR1 is MNHNS and CDR2 is SASEGT. CDR3 nucleotide sequence: TGTGCCAGCAGTGAAAGTCGGGGGAGGGACGAGCAGTACGTC. It is translated as CASSESRGRDEQYV.

The V gene is TRBV5-1, the J gene TRBJ1-2, with 7 bases that match TRBD1. The V gene's germline CDR1 is SGHRS and CDR2 YFSETQ. The junction had 9 bases not matched to a gene; V was cut back by 3 bases and J by 10 bases. This CDR3 is 13 amino acids long. CDR3 in amino acids: CASSSITGEVYTF. The CDR3 nucleotides read TGCGCCAGCAGCTCGATAACAGGGGAGGTCTACACCTTC.

The chain couples TRBV7-9 to TRBJ2-3; D remains ambiguous. The CDR3 is 15 residues long. V gave up 2 bases and J gave up 4 bases, with 13 bases separating them. CDR1 is SEHNR and CDR2 is FQNEAQ in the germline V gene (reference sequence). CDR3 DNA: TGTGCCAGCAGCTTAAGCGAATCGATGTCAGATACGCAGTATTTT. This sequence encodes CASSLSESMSDTQYF.

The chain combines TRBV5-1 with TRBJ2-3; possible D gene TRBD1, 6 bases. Trimming removed 0 bases from V and 6 bases from J, with 11 bases in between. Per germline, CDR1 SGHRS and CDR2 YFSETQ. The CDR3 has 14 amino acids. This CDR3 reads CASSLAAGEDTQYF. The CDR3 DNA follows: TGCGCCAGCAGCTTGGCCGCAGGGGAGGATACGCAGTATTTT.

The genes are TRBV2 and TRBJ2-5; D uncertain. The CDR3 totals 16 residues. Germline V gives CDR1 SNHLY, CDR2 FYNNEI. Trimming removed 3 bases from V and 2 bases from J, with 16 bases in between. DNA of the CDR3: TGTGCCAGCAGTGAGTGGAGAACTGCCCCTCAAGAGACCCAGTACTTC. It is translated as CASSEWRTAPQETQYF.

This clone was counted only a few times. This chain connects TRBV28 to TRBJ2-7, with 7 nucleotides matching TRBD1. With V trimmed by 5 bases and J by 4 bases, 11 bases remained unmatched. CDR3 length: 15 amino acids. CDR1 and CDR2 (germline): MDHEN, SYDVKM. CDR3 nucleotide sequence: TGTGCCAGCAGTACCTACCGACAGGGAACTTACGAGCAGTACGTC. It specifies CASSTYRQGTYEQYV.

The chain joins TRBV5-4 to TRBJ1-2; 9 nucleotides align to TRBD1. CDR1 and CDR2 from the germline V gene are SGHNT and YYREEE (reference sequence). Losses at the gene ends were 3 bases for V and 6 bases for J; bases not matched to a gene: 12. The CDR3 consists of 16 residues. CDR3 loop: CASSSKPWTGDNGYTF. Written as DNA, the CDR3 is TGTGCCAGCAGCTCCAAGCCCTGGACAGGGGACAATGGCTACACCTTC.

The chain is built from TRBV18 and TRBJ2-1; 10 nucleotides line up with TRBD2. V trimming: 6 bases; J trimming: 4 bases; junction bases outside the gene matches: 6. The CDR3 length is 15 residues. Germline CDR1 reads KGHSH; CDR2 reads LQKENI. Here the CDR3 DNA reads TGTGCCAGCTCCCGAGCGGGGGGGCAGTACAATGAGCAGTTCTTC. Translated: CASSRAGGQYNEQFF.

This clone was counted a few times. This rearrangement joins TRBV9 to TRBJ2-3; the D gene is possibly TRBD2 (6 bases). This CDR3 is built from 15 residues. Germline assignment: CDR1 SGDLS and CDR2 YYNGEE. Between the trimmed V and J ends, which lost 3 bases and 10 bases, there was a span of 21 bases. The CDR3 DNA reads as TGTGCCAGCAGCGGACCCGAGTTCGCCGGGGGAGCGCAGTATTTT. Translation gives CASSGPEFAGGAQYF.

V gene TRBV5-1 combines with J gene TRBJ1-5; the D gene is possibly TRBD1 (6 bases). V lost 2 bases and J 4 bases, leaving 16 bases between the germline ends. In germline, CDR1 is SGHRS, CDR2 YFSETQ. CDR3 length equals 16 residues. This CDR3 is CASSFERTESNQPQHF. The CDR3 coding sequence is TGCGCCAGCAGCTTCGAAAGGACAGAATCAAATCAGCCCCAGCATTTT.

The chain couples TRBV6-6 to TRBJ2-2; 7 positions match TRBD1. Germline trimming cut 8 bases from V and 0 bases from J; bases unmatched to any gene: 6. The CDR3 is 15 residues long. Per germline, CDR1 MNHNY and CDR2 SVGAGI (reference sequence). The CDR3 region is CASSRTGPNTGELFF. DNA of the CDR3: TGTGCCAGCTCCCGGACAGGCCCGAACACCGGGGAGCTGTTTTTT.

This clone has just a few counts. The chain links TRBV5-1 to TRBJ2-5; D may be TRBD1 (6 bases). The CDR3 covers 16 residues. V gave up 4 bases and J gave up 5 bases, with 21 bases separating them. The V gene's germline CDR1 is SGHRS and CDR2 YFSETQ. CDR3 sequence: CASSPLSQGKLETQYF. CDR3 coding DNA: TGCGCCAGCAGCCCCTTAAGCCAGGGGAAATTGGAGACCCAGTACTTC.

This clone was counted once. The J gene is TRBJ2-1, the V gene TRBV27, with D possibly being TRBD2 (6 bases). The germline V gene encodes CDR1 MNHEY and CDR2 SMNVEV (reference sequence). The V and J ends lost 2 bases and 9 bases respectively, with 17 bases between them. CDR3 length: 15 amino acids. The CDR3 DNA reads as TGTGCCAGCAGTTTAGCGGGGCCCAAGGGTGGTGAGCAGTTCTTC. As protein: CASSLAGPKGGEQFF.

The rearrangement joins TRBV6-5 to TRBJ1-4, with 8 bases that match TRBD1. The germline V gene encodes CDR1 MNHEY and CDR2 SVGAGI. The CDR3 loop spans 14 amino acids. The V and J ends lost 5 bases and 5 bases, in that order; junction bases with no gene match: 4. The CDR3 spells CASSRRGRNEKLFF. In DNA, the CDR3 is TGTGCCAGCAGTCGCAGGGGGCGGAATGAAAAACTGTTTTTT.

The V call is TRBV4-3, the J call TRBJ1-6, with D uncertain. The CDR3 runs to 17 residues. V lost 5 bases and J 5 bases, leaving 19 bases between the germline ends. Germline assignment: CDR1 LGHNA and CDR2 YSLEER. CDR3 in DNA: TGCGCCAGCAGCGAACGAACCGGGTCCCCTAATAATTCACCCCTCCACTTT. Its protein product is CASSERTGSPNNSPLHF.

The chain joins TRBV27 to TRBJ2-1, with D perhaps TRBD2 (6 bases). With 0 bases removed from V and 8 bases from J, the gap between germline ends came to 20 bases. CDR1 and CDR2 (germline): MNHEY, SMNVEV (reference sequence). This CDR3 has 17 residues. CDR3 loop: CASSLSRGTAEVHEQFF. Here the CDR3 DNA reads TGTGCCAGCAGTTTATCGCGCGGGACCGCGGAGGTCCATGAGCAGTTCTTC.

This chain connects TRBV15 to TRBJ2-2, with a tentative D call TRBD1 (5 bases). CDR1 and CDR2 from the germline V gene are LNHNV and YYDKDF (reference sequence). With 0 bases removed from V and 0 bases from J, the gap between germline ends came to 23 bases. The CDR3 has 21 residues. Written as DNA, the CDR3 is TGTGCCACCAGCAGAGAGAGAGTTGGAAGGGGCATAGACGCGAACACCGGGGAGCTGTTTTTT. The encoded protein is CATSRERVGRGIDANTGELFF.

The genes are TRBV5-6 and TRBJ2-7; 9 nucleotides align to TRBD2. Germline lookup yields CDR1 SGHDT and CDR2 YYEEEE. This CDR3 region has 16 residues. V trimming: 0 bases; J trimming: 3 bases; junction bases outside the gene matches: 7. CDR3 residues: CASSLERGEPNYEQYV. DNA of the CDR3: TGTGCCAGCAGCTTGGAGCGGGGGGAACCGAACTACGAGCAGTACGTC.

This chain uses TRBV28 with TRBJ1-5; unclear D gene. V shed 7 bases and J shed 4 bases, with 8 bases lying between them. This CDR3 comprises 12 residues. Per germline, CDR1 MDHEN and CDR2 SYDVKM. Here the CDR3 reads CASNSGNQPQHF. DNA of the CDR3: TGTGCCAGCAATTCAGGAAATCAGCCCCAGCATTTT.